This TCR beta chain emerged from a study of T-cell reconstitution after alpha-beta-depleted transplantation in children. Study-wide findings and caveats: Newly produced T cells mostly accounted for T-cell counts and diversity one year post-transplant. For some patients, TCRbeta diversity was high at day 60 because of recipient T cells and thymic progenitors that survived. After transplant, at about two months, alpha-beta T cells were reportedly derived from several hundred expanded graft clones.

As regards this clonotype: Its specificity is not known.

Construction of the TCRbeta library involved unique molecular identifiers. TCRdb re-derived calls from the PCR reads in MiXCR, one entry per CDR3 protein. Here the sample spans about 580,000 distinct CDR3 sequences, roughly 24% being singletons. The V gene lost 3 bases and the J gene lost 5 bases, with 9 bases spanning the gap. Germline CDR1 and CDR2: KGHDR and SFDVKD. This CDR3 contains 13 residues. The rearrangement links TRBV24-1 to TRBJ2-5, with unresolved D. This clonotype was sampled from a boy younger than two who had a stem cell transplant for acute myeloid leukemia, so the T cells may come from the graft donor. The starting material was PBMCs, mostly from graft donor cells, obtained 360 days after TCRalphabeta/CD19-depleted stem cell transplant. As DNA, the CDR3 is TGTGCCACCAGTGATCTCAACACGGAGACCCAGTACTTC. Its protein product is CATSDLNTETQYF.